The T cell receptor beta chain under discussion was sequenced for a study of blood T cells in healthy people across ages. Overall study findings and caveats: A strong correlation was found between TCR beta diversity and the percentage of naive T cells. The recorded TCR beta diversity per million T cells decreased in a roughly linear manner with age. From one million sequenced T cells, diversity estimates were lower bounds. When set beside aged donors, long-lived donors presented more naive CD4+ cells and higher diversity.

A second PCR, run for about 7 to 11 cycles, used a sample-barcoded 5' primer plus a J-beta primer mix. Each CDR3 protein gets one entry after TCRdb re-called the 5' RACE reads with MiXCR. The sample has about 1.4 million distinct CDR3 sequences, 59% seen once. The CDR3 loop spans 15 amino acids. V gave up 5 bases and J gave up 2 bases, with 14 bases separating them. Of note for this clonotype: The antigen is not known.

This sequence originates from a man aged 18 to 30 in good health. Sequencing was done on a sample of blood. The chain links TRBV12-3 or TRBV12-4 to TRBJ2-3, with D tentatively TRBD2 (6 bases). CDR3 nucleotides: TGTGCCAGCAGTCAATGGGACTTCCACACAGATACGCAGTATTTT. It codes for CASSQWDFHTDTQYF.